These 3 T cell receptor beta chains came from one sample sequenced in a study of beta chain features in type 1 diabetes. Whole-study findings and limits: All four CD4+ subsets from Type 1 diabetes patients carried moderately but significantly shorter TCRB CDR3s.

Investigators reverse transcribed all isolated RNA, so they sequenced expressed TCRB transcripts. Produced via immunoSEQ multiplex PCR; TCRdb's table is partial and in-frame only. The sample consists of roughly 140,000 clones, under 13% of them appearing once. Antigens of these TCRs are unknown. The specimen was central memory CD4+ T cells from blood. These receptors originate from a man aged 25 to 40 with type 1 diabetes.

This clone turned up a few times. The chain has TRBV18 and TRBJ1-1; 9 positions agree with TRBD1. Germline CDR1 is KGHSH and CDR2 is LQKENI. V was pared by 3 bases and J by 4 bases, with 9 bases of the junction left unmatched. The CDR3 extends over 16 amino acids. The CDR3 sequence is CASSPTNRGLGTEAFF. DNA of the CDR3: TGTGCCAGCTCACCGACGAACAGGGGGCTCGGCACTGAAGCTTTCTTT.

The chain has TRBV4-3 and TRBJ1-2, with 7 nucleotides matching TRBD1. This CDR3 is built from 15 residues. Germline CDR1 LGHNA, CDR2 YSLEER. V lost 3 bases and J lost 4; bases outside the gene matches: 8. CDR3 in DNA: TGCGCCAGCAGCCAGCTCCAGGGGGGAAGCTATGGCTACACCTTC. Translation gives CASSQLQGGSYGYTF.

This clone was counted between two and nine times. The J gene is TRBJ2-7, the V gene TRBV28, with a tentative D call TRBD1 (6 bases). CDR1 and CDR2 (germline): MDHEN, SYDVKM. The CDR3 extends over 11 amino acids. V was shortened by 7 bases and J by 8 bases, with 12 bases between the two germline ends. As DNA, the CDR3 is TGTGCCAGCACCAAACAGGGAAAGCAGTACTTC. Its protein product is CASTKQGKQYF.